This paragraph covers one TCR beta chain sequence. The antigen remains unidentified. Germline V gives CDR1 LNHDA, CDR2 SQIVND (reference sequence). The CDR3 consists of 15 residues. The V end lost 4 bases, the J end lost 2 bases, and 13 bases lay between the germline ends. These data are taken from a study of T cells in localized non-small cell lung cancer. The study, taken as a whole, reports: The study found T cell clonality highest in uninvolved adjacent lung, above tumor.

Repertoires were generated with immunoSEQ multiplex PCR, while TCRdb's copy carries only in-frame clones and drops some. In the table there are more than 45,000 clones, approximately 80% of which are singletons. The receptor was isolated from a man between 40 and 70 years old with stage III lung adenocarcinoma. The chain uses TRBV19 and TRBJ2-3; the D gene is possibly TRBD2 (6 bases). This specimen consisted of peripheral blood mononuclear cells, obtained before any cancer treatment. The DNA of the CDR3 is TGTGCCAGTAGTAGGAGCGGGCCCTACACAGATACGCAGTATTTT. Its protein product is CASSRSGPYTDTQYF.